The 21 T cell receptor beta chains below all came from one sample that was sequenced in a study of cytomegalovirus exposure and HLA in healthy donors. Vbeta (60) and Jbeta (13) primers were used in the PCR. Sequencing was performed with immunoSEQ multiplex PCR; in TCRdb, only in-frame clones are kept and a portion is missing. The sample has some 200,000 clones; approximately 88% are singletons. Sequenced material: PBMCs. Every receptor here comes from a woman between 50 and 59 years old in good health and CMV-seropositive.

The chain joins TRBV7-2 to TRBJ1-2; the D is unclear. The germline V gene has CDR1 SGHTA and CDR2 FQGNSA. The V and J ends lost 1 base and 8 bases respectively, with 14 bases between them. The CDR3 has 14 amino acids. CDR3 region: CASSLDGPASGYTF. CDR3 bases: TGTGCCAGCAGCTTAGATGGGCCTGCCTCCGGCTACACCTTC.

The chain employs TRBV2 and TRBJ2-5; the D gene is possibly TRBD1 (6 bases). V was cut by 9 bases and J by 6 bases, with 20 bases left in between. The CDR3 is 14 residues long. Germline V gene data show CDR1 as SNHLY and CDR2 as FYNNEI. CDR3 bases: TGTGCCAGTAATCAGCAGGAAGGGGGTCAGACCCAGTACTTC. Its translation: CASNQQEGGQTQYF.

The CDR3 region is CASSPKVAEQFF. DNA for the CDR3: TGTGCCAGCTCACCAAAGGTAGCGGAGCAGTTCTTC. The V gene is TRBV18, the J gene TRBJ2-1, with a possible D match to TRBD2 (5 bases). The ends were cut back, 2 bases at V and 10 bases at J, with 9 bases in the middle. CDR1 and CDR2 (germline): KGHSH, LQKENI. The CDR3 sequence is 12 residues long.

This chain uses TRBV6-9 with TRBJ1-5, with D maybe TRBD1 (6 bases). The germline V and J ends were trimmed by 0 bases and 0 bases, with 18 bases remaining between them. The CDR3 has 19 residues. CDR1 is MNHGY, CDR2 SVAAGI, per germline. The DNA for the CDR3 is TGTGCCAGCAGTTATTCGAAATTCAGGGGCAATCTTAGCAATCAGCCCCAGCATTTT. Protein product: CASSYSKFRGNLSNQPQHF.

The V gene is TRBV5-6, the J gene TRBJ2-5, with 9 nucleotides matching TRBD1. There are 15 residues in the CDR3. J gave up 4 bases and V 1 base, and 5 bases lay outside the gene matches. Germline assignment: CDR1 SGHDT and CDR2 YYEEEE. CDR3 residues: CASSLPQGARETQYF. CDR3 coding DNA: TGTGCCAGCAGCTTGCCACAGGGGGCACGAGAGACCCAGTACTTC. The full variable domain, with the rest looked up from reference TRBV5-6 and TRBJ2-5, is DAGVTQSPTHLIKTRGQQVTLRCSPKSGHDTVSWYQQALGQGPQFIFQYYEEEERQRGNFPDRFSGHQFPNYSSELNVNALLLGDSALYLCASSLPQGARETQYFGPGTRLLVL.

Only one count was recorded for this clone. The V and J genes are TRBV27 and TRBJ1-2; 10 bases match TRBD1. The CDR3 has 14 residues. Germline CDR1 reads MNHEY; CDR2 reads SMNVEV (reference sequence). V lost 5 bases, J lost 8 bases, and 8 bases stayed unmatched. DNA of the CDR3: TGTGCCAGCAGTCCTCAAGGGGACAGGGGAGGCTACACCTTC. Its translation is CASSPQGDRGGYTF.

The chain couples TRBV9 to TRBJ2-1; tentatively, D is TRBD1 (5 bases). V was trimmed by 4 bases and J by 9 bases, leaving 26 bases between them. Germline V gene lookup returns CDR1 SGDLS and CDR2 YYNGEE. The CDR3 runs 17 residues. CDR3 bases: TGTGCCAGCAGCCCCACTTCTAACAGGTTTAGCCTTGGTGAGCAGTTCTTC. It specifies CASSPTSNRFSLGEQFF.

This clone was seen only a few times. V usage is TRBV15 and J usage is TRBJ1-3, with TRBD1 matching 7 bases. The junction had 13 bases not matched to a gene; V was cut back by 5 bases and J by 0 bases. In germline, CDR1 is LNHNV, CDR2 YYDKDF (reference sequence). This CDR3 comprises 18 residues. CDR3: CATSEKAHRGFSGNTIYF. The CDR3 nucleotides are TGTGCCACCAGCGAGAAAGCTCACAGGGGCTTCTCTGGAAACACCATATATTTT.

J is TRBJ2-7 and V is TRBV10-3; possible D gene TRBD1, 5 bases. Germline V gives CDR1 ENHRY, CDR2 SYGVKD. CDR3 length equals 14 residues. Trimming took 8 bases from V and 7 from J, leaving 21 bases between them. For the CDR3, the DNA is TGTGCCATCTCCCCTTCCCAGGGCATGGGGGAGCAGTACTTC. Amino acids: CAISPSQGMGEQYF.

This clone has a handful of counts. The CDR3, as DNA: TGTGCCAGCAGTTACTCGGCGGGGGGTAGATACGAGCAGTACTTC. It is translated as CASSYSAGGRYEQYF. The V call is TRBV6-5, the J call TRBJ2-7, with 8 positions matching TRBD2. The CDR3 runs 15 residues. CDR1 and CDR2 (germline): MNHEY, SVGAGI. V dropped 0 bases and J dropped 4; count of bases not matched to a gene: 5.

The chain carries TRBV5-4 and TRBJ2-1; D perhaps matches TRBD1 (6 bases). This CDR3 has 15 amino acids. With 4 bases removed from V and 4 bases from J, the gap between germline ends came to 15 bases. Germline CDR1 reads SGHNT; CDR2 reads YYREEE (reference sequence). The CDR3 protein is CASSPSGTPYNEQFF. The CDR3 DNA is TGTGCCAGCAGCCCCTCCGGGACACCTTACAATGAGCAGTTCTTC.

The chain links TRBV10-3 to TRBJ2-5, with D possibly matching TRBD2 (5 bases). This CDR3 has 13 residues. Germline loops: CDR1 ENHRY, CDR2 SYGVKD. Between the trimmed V and J ends, which lost 10 bases and 0 bases, there was a span of 12 bases. CDR3 sequence: CATRGGYQETQYF. The CDR3 DNA reads TGTGCCACCCGTGGCGGGTACCAAGAGACCCAGTACTTC.

The chain employs TRBV7-6 and TRBJ2-1; D perhaps matches TRBD1 (5 bases). CDR3 size: 13 residues. V was clipped by 3 bases and J by 8 bases, with 11 bases between them. Germline CDR1 is SGHVS and CDR2 is FNYEAQ. CDR3 DNA: TGTGCCAGCAGCTTCCTCAGGGTTGATGAGCAGTTCTTC. It encodes CASSFLRVDEQFF.

This sequence joins TRBV28 and TRBJ2-5; TRBD1 aligns across 12 bases. In germline, CDR1 is MDHEN, CDR2 SYDVKM. Trimming cost V 2 bases and J 5 bases; bases outside gene matches: 6. The length of the CDR3 is 16 residues. The CDR3 is CASSLAGTGGRETQYF. The DNA for the CDR3 is TGTGCCAGCAGTTTAGCCGGGACAGGGGGCCGGGAGACCCAGTACTTC.

The V and J genes are TRBV9 and TRBJ2-2; 13 bases agree with TRBD2. V lost 4 bases and J lost 7; bases outside the gene matches: 7. This CDR3 has 16 residues. Germline CDR1 and CDR2: SGDLS and YYNGEE. The chain's CDR3 is CASSSRLAGGNGELFF. The CDR3 bases are TGTGCCAGCAGCTCTAGACTAGCGGGGGGTAACGGGGAGCTGTTTTTT. Full variable domain (outside the CDR3, taken from reference TRBV9 and TRBJ2-2): DSGVTQTPKHLITATGQRVTLRCSPRSGDLSVYWYQQSLDQGLQFLIQYYNGEERAKGNILERFSAQQFPDLHSELNLSSLELGDSALYFCASSSRLAGGNGELFFGEGSRLTVL.

This clone was observed a few times. V and J are TRBV6-5 and TRBJ1-3; possibly TRBD1 for D (5 bases). The CDR3 length is 13 residues. V lost 7 bases, J lost 4 bases, and 11 bases lay in between. Germline assignment: CDR1 MNHEY and CDR2 SVGAGI. The CDR3 DNA is TGTGCCAGCATCCCGAGACAGGGAAACACCATATATTTT. Translation gives CASIPRQGNTIYF.

This sequence joins TRBV28 and TRBJ1-5; the match to TRBD1 covers 7 bases. The germline gives CDR1 MDHEN, CDR2 SYDVKM. Unmatched junction bases numbered 17, after V lost 9 bases and J lost 6 bases. The CDR3 runs to 16 residues. The CDR3 bases are TGTGCCAGTTGCCGCTCCGCCGGGACAGTGGTTCAGCCCCAGCATTTT. Its translation: CASCRSAGTVVQPQHF.

The CDR3 nucleotides read TGCAGCGCCCGGACAGTAATCATGAACACTGAAGCTTTCTTT. It yields the protein CSARTVIMNTEAFF. The gene calls are TRBV29-1 and TRBJ1-1, with D possibly being TRBD1 (6 bases). This CDR3 contains 14 residues. Germline values: CDR1 SQVTM, CDR2 ANQGSEA. With 7 bases removed from V and 0 bases from J, the gap between germline ends came to 15 bases.

CDR3 coding DNA: TGTGCCAGCAGCCCCGAGGGCTACGAGCAGTACTTC. Translated, it gives CASSPEGYEQYF. The rearrangement links TRBV7-2 to TRBJ2-7; the D gene is possibly TRBD2 (5 bases). The V and J ends lost 5 bases and 3 bases respectively, with 8 bases between them. The germline gives CDR1 SGHTA, CDR2 FQGNSA. The CDR3 has 12 amino acids. Full variable domain (remainder filled in from reference TRBV7-2 and TRBJ2-7): GAGVSQSPSNKVTEKGKDVELRCDPISGHTALYWYRQSLGQGLEFLIYFQGNSAPDKSGLPSDRFSAERTGGSVSTLTIQRTQQEDSAVYLCASSPEGYEQYFGPGTRLTVT.

The rearrangement joins TRBV6-1 to TRBJ1-2; 8 bases agree with TRBD1. The V gene's germline CDR1 is MNHNS and CDR2 SASEGT. V lost 5 bases, J lost 2 bases, and 4 bases stayed unmatched. The CDR3 is 14 amino acids. CDR3 coding DNA: TGTGCCAGCAGTCCAGGGGGCAAGAACTATGGCTACACCTTC. Amino acids: CASSPGGKNYGYTF.

The rearrangement uses TRBV27 and TRBJ2-7; D might be TRBD1 (6 bases). Trimming removed 4 bases at V and 2 bases at J, with 12 bases between. Germline V lookup: CDR1 MNHEY, CDR2 SMNVEV (reference sequence). This CDR3 has 14 residues. The CDR3 DNA reads TGTGCCAGCAGTTACAGGGCGAGGGCCTACGAGCAGTACTTC. As protein: CASSYRARAYEQYF.